This T cell receptor (beta chain) was recorded in a study of T cells after yellow fever vaccination (dated by TCRdb to about 2019). For context, the study as a whole: The SMART-Seq v4 Ultra Low Input RNA kit was used to prepare libraries from fractions with low cell numbers. Bulk TCR alpha and beta repertoires were sequenced longitudinally to track T-cell clones before and after primary and booster YFV17D yellow fever vaccination. The cohort comprised two healthy male donors, one aged 18 to 29 and one aged 30 to 40 years. Blood was collected at multiple timepoints before and after primary and secondary immunization, and bulk PBMC replicates and cell subsets were isolated.

CDR1 and CDR2 (KGHSH, LQKENI) derive from the germline V gene. V gives up 0 bases and J gives up 5 bases, and the segment between their germline ends measures 8 bases. The CDR3 measures 14 amino acids from cysteine to phenylalanine. The entry retains the CDR3 DNA only, 42 bases that are in frame from base 1. There are a few counts of this clonotype. Its antigen remains undetermined. No base qualities exist here, and no much larger clone lies one base off it. What the authors observed across the whole study: Because abundant contaminating clonotypes from the bulk population could be contained in FACS-sorted repertoires, computational filtering was required. A small share of clonotypes occurred in both CD4 and CD8 compartments, likely arising from convergent recombination. Only a couple of donors were included in the study, so the extent to which the findings can be generalized is limited. Most clones expanded after primary vaccination were re-detected after the booster (about 96% of CD4 and around 88% of CD8), suggesting broad memory maintenance. The secondary T-cell response was found to be weaker but faster than the primary response, with a peak reached on day 5 rather than on day 15.

This sample's treatment or condition label indicates: live attenuated yellow fever vaccine strain. At each blood-draw timepoint, two biological replicates of bulk PBMCs were obtained. A standard Ficoll-Paque protocol was used to isolate PBMCs from peripheral blood. TriZol was used to extract RNA from bulk PBMCs, CD4 and CD8 fractions, and dextramer-positive and dextramer-negative fractions. TCR cDNA was synthesized by 5'RACE template switching, through which a universal primer site and unique molecular identifiers were introduced. Priming for cDNA synthesis came from both the TCR alpha and TCR beta constant segments. Libraries were amplified in two PCR steps, with sample barcodes and sequencing adapters added in the second step. Sequencing of the libraries was done on either Illumina HiSeq 2500 (2x100 bp) or NovaSeq (2x150 bp). On the study's bioinformatics: MIGEC handled demultiplexing of reads and collapsing into UMI consensus sequences, while MiXCR performed V(D)J alignment. Using edgeR on replicate PBMC samples, clonotypes were called vaccine-responding if FDR was below 0.01 and the log2 fold change was above 5 up to day 15. CD4 or CD8 identity was assigned to each bulk clonotype according to whether the clonotype was present at higher abundance in the sequenced CD4 repertoire or the sequenced CD8 repertoire. TCRdb reprocessing: public reads trimmed at Q25 with fastp, clones called with MiXCR, in-frame beta chains kept. For every CDR3 protein sequence, its rows merge into one entry that carries the most common genes and DNA. The V and J calls here are based on TCRdb, not the publication. The sample yields roughly 500,000 distinct CDR3 sequences; about 19% were counted once. The ten largest clones add up to 13% to 15% of the sample.

The chain is made from TRBV18 and TRBJ2-1; TRBD1 is possibly the D segment (6 matching bases). This sequence was found in a man aged 25 to 45 who received the YFV17D yellow fever vaccine. The starting material was PBMCs, obtained 15 days after the yellow fever booster vaccination. The DNA is TGTGCCAGCTCACCACCATCAGGGGACAATGAGCAGTTCTTC. It encodes CASSPPSGDNEQFF.